This TCR beta chain was captured in a study of cytomegalovirus exposure and HLA in healthy donors. From germline, CDR1 is LNHDA and CDR2 SQIVND (reference sequence). Trimming took off 3 bases at V and 6 bases at J, with 12 bases between the two ends. This CDR3 is 14 amino acids long. This clone appeared once. The PCR made use of 60 Vbeta and 13 Jbeta primers. Produced via immunoSEQ multiplex PCR; TCRdb's table is partial and in-frame only. The top ten clones hold roughly 13% of a sample with over 150,000 clones, roughly three quarters of them seen once. The receptor was isolated from a man aged 30-40 years in good health and CMV-seropositive. The chain employs TRBV19 and TRBJ2-1, with a weak D call TRBD1 (6 bases). Specimen: PBMCs. The CDR3 DNA is TGTGCCAGTAGTATTTCACAGGGAACCAATGAGCAGTTCTTC. Its translation: CASSISQGTNEQFF.